This T cell receptor beta chain stems from a study of cytomegalovirus exposure and HLA in healthy donors. At the level of the study: Both the approximately 120 validation repertoires and the approximately 700 first-cohort repertoires used the same platform, as reported by a later analysis. General study findings and limits: It was reportedly the case that the classifier diagnosed cytomegalovirus status with high specificity and sensitivity. Specific recognition of CMV antigens was confirmed in vitro for a few chains (all CMV-associated).

The germline CDR1 and CDR2 sequences are LNHNV and YYDKDF (reference sequence). The CDR3 is 14 residues long. The V and J ends lost 1 base and 9 bases, in that order; junction bases with no gene match: 6. Comments on this clone: Its antigen is as yet unknown.

Assay: immunoSEQ multiplex PCR; the TCRdb copy retains only in-frame clones and omits some. This table has approximately 300,000 clones, roughly 89% appearing once. The genes are TRBV15 and TRBJ2-1; 7 nucleotides agree with TRBD2. The specimen sequenced was PBMCs. The clonotype comes from a woman younger than 35 in good health and CMV-seronegative. CDR3 residues: CATSRGGRATEQFF. CDR3 DNA: TGTGCCACCAGCAGAGGTGGGAGGGCCACTGAGCAGTTCTTC.